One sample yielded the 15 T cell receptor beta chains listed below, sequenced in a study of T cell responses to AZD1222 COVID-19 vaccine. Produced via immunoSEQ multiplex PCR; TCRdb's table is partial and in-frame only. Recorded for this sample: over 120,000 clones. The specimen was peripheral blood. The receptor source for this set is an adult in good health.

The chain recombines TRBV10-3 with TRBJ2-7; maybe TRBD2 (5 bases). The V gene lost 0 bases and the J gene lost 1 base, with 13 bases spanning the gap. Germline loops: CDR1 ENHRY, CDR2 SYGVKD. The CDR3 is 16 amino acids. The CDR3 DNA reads TGTGCCATCAGTGAGTCACCCTTGCGGGCGTCCTACGAGCAGTACTTC. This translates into CAISESPLRASYEQYF.

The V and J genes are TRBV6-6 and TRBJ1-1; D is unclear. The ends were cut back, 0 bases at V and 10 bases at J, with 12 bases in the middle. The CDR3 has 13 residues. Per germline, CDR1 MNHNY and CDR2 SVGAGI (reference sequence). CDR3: CASSYSDPMGAFF. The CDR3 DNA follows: TGTGCCAGCAGTTACTCAGATCCAATGGGAGCTTTCTTT.

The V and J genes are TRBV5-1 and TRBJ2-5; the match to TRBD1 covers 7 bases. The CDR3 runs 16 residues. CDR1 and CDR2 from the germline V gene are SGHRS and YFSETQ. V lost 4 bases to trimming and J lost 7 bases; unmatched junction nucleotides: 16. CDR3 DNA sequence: TGCGCCAGCAGCCTCCGGGACAGTGACAGGTTTGGGACCCAGTACTTC. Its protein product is CASSLRDSDRFGTQYF. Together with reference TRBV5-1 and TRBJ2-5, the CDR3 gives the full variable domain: KAGVTQTPRYLIKTRGQQVTLSCSPISGHRSVSWYQQTPGQGLQFLFEYFSETQRNKGNFPGRFSGRQFSNSRSEMNVSTLELGDSALYLCASSLRDSDRFGTQYFGPGTRLLVL.

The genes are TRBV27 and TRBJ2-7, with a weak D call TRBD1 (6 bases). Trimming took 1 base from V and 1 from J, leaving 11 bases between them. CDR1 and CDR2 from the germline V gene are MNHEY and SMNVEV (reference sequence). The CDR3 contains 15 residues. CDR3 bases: TGTGCCAGCAGTTTATTAGGCCAGGGGTCCTACGAGCAGTACTTC. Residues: CASSLLGQGSYEQYF.

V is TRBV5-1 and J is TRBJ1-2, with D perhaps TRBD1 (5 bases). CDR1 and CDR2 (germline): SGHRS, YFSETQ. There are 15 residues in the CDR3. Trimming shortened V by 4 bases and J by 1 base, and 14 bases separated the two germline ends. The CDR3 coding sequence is TGCGCCAGCAGCCCGGGACCGGACCATAACTATGGCTACACCTTC. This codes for CASSPGPDHNYGYTF.

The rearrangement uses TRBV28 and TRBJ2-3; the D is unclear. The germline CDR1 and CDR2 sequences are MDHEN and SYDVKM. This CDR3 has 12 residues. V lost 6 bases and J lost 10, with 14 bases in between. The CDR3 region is CASRPSGFPQYF. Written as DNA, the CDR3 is TGTGCCAGCAGACCTTCCGGTTTTCCGCAGTATTTT.

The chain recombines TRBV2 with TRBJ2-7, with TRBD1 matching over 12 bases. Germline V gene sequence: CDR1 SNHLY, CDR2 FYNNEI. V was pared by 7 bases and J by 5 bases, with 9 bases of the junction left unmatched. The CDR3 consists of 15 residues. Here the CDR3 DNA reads TGTGCCAGCACTGATCCGGGACAGGGGGCTAACGAGCAGTACTTC. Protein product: CASTDPGQGANEQYF. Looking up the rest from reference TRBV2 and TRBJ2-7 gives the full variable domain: EPEVTQTPSHQVTQMGQEVILRCVPISNHLYFYWYRQILGQKVEFLVSFYNNEISEKSEIFDDQFSVERPDGSNFTLKIRSTKLEDSAMYFCASTDPGQGANEQYFGPGTRLTVT.

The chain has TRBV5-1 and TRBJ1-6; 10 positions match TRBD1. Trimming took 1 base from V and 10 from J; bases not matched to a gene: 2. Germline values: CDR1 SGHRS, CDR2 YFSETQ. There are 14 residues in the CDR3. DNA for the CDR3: TGCGCCAGCAGCTTGAGGACAGGGGGATCACCCCTCCACTTT. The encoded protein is CASSLRTGGSPLHF.

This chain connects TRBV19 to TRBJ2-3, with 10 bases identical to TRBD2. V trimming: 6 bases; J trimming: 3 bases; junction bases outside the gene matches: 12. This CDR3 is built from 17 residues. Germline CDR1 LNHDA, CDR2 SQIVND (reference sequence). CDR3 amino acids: CASSHSRGLATTDTQYF. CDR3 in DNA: TGTGCCAGTAGCCATAGTAGGGGACTAGCGACAACAGATACGCAGTATTTT.

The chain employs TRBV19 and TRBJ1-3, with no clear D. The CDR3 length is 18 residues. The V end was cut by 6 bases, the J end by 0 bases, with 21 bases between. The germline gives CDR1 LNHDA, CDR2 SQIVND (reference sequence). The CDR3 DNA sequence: TGTGCCAGTAGCCCCAGGTGGTCAGGAATGAGCTCTGGAAACACCATATATTTT. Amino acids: CASSPRWSGMSSGNTIYF.

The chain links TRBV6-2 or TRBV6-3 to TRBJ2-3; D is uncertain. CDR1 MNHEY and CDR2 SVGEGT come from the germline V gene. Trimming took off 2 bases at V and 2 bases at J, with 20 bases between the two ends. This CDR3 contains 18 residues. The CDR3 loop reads CASSYPTRRRQNTDTQYF. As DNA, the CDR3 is TGTGCCAGCAGTTACCCCACGAGAAGGCGTCAAAACACAGATACGCAGTATTTT.

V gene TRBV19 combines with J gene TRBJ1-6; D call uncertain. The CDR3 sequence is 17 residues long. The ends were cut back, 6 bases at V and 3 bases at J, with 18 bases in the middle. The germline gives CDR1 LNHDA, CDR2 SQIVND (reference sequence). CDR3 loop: CASSPPVGAVYNSPLHF. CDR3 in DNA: TGTGCCAGTAGCCCTCCCGTGGGCGCGGTCTATAATTCACCCCTCCACTTT.

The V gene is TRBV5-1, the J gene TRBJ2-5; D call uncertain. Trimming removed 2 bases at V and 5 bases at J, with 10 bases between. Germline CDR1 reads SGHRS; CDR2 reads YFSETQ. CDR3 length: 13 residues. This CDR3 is CASSLYSQETQYF. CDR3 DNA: TGCGCCAGCAGCTTATATAGTCAGGAGACCCAGTACTTC.

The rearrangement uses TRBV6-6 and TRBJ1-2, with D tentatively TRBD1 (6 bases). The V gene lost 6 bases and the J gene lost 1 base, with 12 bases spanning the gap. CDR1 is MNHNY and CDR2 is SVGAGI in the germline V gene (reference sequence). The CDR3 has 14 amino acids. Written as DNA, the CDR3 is TGTGCCAGCAGCGGGGGGCAGGGTAACTATGGCTACACCTTC. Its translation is CASSGGQGNYGYTF.

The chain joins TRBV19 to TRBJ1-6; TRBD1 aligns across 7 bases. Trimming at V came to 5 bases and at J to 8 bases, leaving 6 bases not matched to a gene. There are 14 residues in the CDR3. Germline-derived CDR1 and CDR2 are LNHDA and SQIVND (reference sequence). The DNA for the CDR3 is TGTGCCAGTAGTTTTGACAGGGAGTATTCACCCCTCCACTTT. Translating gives CASSFDREYSPLHF.